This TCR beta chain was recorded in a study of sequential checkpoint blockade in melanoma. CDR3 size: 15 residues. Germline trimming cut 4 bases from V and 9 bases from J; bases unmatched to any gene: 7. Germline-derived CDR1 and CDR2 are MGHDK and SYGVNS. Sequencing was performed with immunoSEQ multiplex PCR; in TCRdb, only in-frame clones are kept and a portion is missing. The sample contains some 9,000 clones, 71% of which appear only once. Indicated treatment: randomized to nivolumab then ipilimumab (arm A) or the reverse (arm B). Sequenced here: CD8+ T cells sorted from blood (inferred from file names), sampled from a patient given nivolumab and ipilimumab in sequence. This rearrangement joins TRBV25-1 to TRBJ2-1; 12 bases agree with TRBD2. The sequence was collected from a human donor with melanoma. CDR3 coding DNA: TGTGCCAGCAGTGGAGGACTAGCGGGGTCGAGTGAGCAGTTCTTC. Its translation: CASSGGLAGSSEQFF.